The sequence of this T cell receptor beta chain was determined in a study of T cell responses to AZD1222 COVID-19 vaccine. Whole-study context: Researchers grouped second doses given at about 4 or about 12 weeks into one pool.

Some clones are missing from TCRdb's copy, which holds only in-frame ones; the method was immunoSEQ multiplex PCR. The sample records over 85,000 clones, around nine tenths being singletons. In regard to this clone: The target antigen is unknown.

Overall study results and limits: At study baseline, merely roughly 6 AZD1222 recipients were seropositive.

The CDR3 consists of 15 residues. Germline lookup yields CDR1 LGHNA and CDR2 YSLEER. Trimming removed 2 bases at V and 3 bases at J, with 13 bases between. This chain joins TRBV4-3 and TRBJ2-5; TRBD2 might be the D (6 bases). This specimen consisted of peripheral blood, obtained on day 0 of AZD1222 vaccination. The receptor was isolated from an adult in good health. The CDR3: CASSQWRGTEETQYF. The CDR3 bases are TGCGCCAGCAGCCAATGGCGAGGGACTGAAGAGACCCAGTACTTC.